This section outlines one TCR beta chain sequence together with its context. The antigen remains undetermined. These data are taken from a study of chemoradiotherapy in HPV16-positive cancers. Regarding the study as a whole: Non-HPV-specific T cells did not expand in tumors during treatment, whereas candidate HPV-specific clones and E7-related motifs did.

V lost 1 base and J 7 bases, leaving 7 bases between the germline ends. This CDR3 has 12 amino acids. Germline CDR1 reads KGHSY; CDR2 reads FQNENV. TCRdb keeps only in-frame clones here, not all; method: immunoSEQ multiplex PCR. The sample holds about 7,900 clones, around 84% seen once. Specimen collection occurred from a patient who underwent chemoradiotherapy. The gene calls are TRBV16 and TRBJ1-2; no firm D call. The clonotype was recovered from a human donor with HPV-associated anogenital cancer. Here the CDR3 reads CASSQLVSGYTF. The CDR3 coding sequence is TGTGCCAGCAGCCAATTAGTGAGTGGCTACACCTTC.